Listed below are T cell receptor beta chains from one sample, sequenced in a study of shared clonotypes between healthy human individuals. Assay used: immunoSEQ multiplex PCR; TCRdb lists only in-frame clones, some missing. The sample carries around 2,000,000 clones, over 85% recorded once. Sample: naive CD8+ T cells sorted from blood. These receptors all stem from a man younger than 35 in good health. Each CDR3 is given with its conserved first and last residue. The D gene is left open where the match is weak. Some rows mark clone size as missing; the rest say once, few, many or name a class of expanded clone.

J gene: TRBJ2-1; V gene: TRBV15; clone size: NA; CDR3 length: 17; D gene: NA; CDR3 DNA: TGTGCCACCAGCAGAGATCGTGAGGGGAGCTCCTACAATGAGCAGTTCTTC; CDR3 protein: CATSRDREGSSYNEQFF
J gene: TRBJ2-7; V gene: TRBV27; clone size: once; CDR3 length: 13; D gene: NA; CDR3 DNA: TGTGCCAGCAGTTTAGTTGGCTCCTACGAGCAGTACTTC; CDR3 protein: CASSLVGSYEQYF
J gene: TRBJ1-5; V gene: TRBV27; clone size: NA; CDR3 length: 15; D gene: TRBD1; CDR3 DNA: TGTGCCAGCAGTACCGGGACAGGATTTGGTCAGCCCCAGCATTTT; CDR3 protein: CASSTGTGFGQPQHF
J gene: TRBJ2-1; V gene: TRBV30; clone size: NA; CDR3 length: 14; D gene: NA; CDR3 DNA: TGTGCCTGGAGTGTGGCTAGCGATTACAATGAGCAGTTCTTC; CDR3 protein: CAWSVASDYNEQFF
J gene: TRBJ2-7; V gene: TRBV7-9; clone size: NA; CDR3 length: 15; D gene: TRBD1; CDR3 DNA: TGTGCCAGCAGCCCGACAGGGGGGATTGGCTACGAGCAGTACTTC; CDR3 protein: CASSPTGGIGYEQYF
J gene: TRBJ1-1; V gene: TRBV5-1; clone size: NA; CDR3 length: 14; D gene: NA; CDR3 DNA: TGCGCCAGCAGCTTTCGGGGGACTAACGCTGAAGCTTTCTTT; CDR3 protein: CASSFRGTNAEAFF
J gene: TRBJ2-7; V gene: TRBV7-9; clone size: NA; CDR3 length: 13; D gene: NA; CDR3 DNA: TGTGCCAGCAGCCCCCGTGGCTCCTACGAGCAGTACTTC; CDR3 protein: CASSPRGSYEQYF
J gene: TRBJ1-2; V gene: TRBV19; clone size: once; CDR3 length: 14; D gene: TRBD1; CDR3 DNA: TGTGCCAGTAGTCCGGGACAGGTTTACTATGGCTACACCTTC; CDR3 protein: CASSPGQVYYGYTF
J gene: TRBJ2-5; V gene: TRBV28; clone size: NA; CDR3 length: 16; D gene: NA; CDR3 DNA: TGTGCCAGCAGTTCTGAACAGGGTGGAGCGGGAGAGACCCAGTACTTC; CDR3 protein: CASSSEQGGAGETQYF
J gene: TRBJ2-3; V gene: TRBV27; clone size: NA; CDR3 length: 15; D gene: NA; CDR3 DNA: TGTGCCAGCAGGGTAGCGTCAGGGGCGGGAGATACGCAGTATTTT; CDR3 protein: CASRVASGAGDTQYF
J gene: TRBJ1-2; V gene: TRBV6-1; clone size: NA; CDR3 length: 16; D gene: NA; CDR3 DNA: TGTGCCAGCAGTGAAGTGGCGTGGCAGAGCAACTATGGCTACACCTTC; CDR3 protein: CASSEVAWQSNYGYTF
J gene: TRBJ2-5; V gene: TRBV7-3; clone size: NA; CDR3 length: 15; D gene: NA; CDR3 DNA: TGTGCCAGCAGCCCCGGGGCGGGGTGGGGAGAGACCCAGTACTTC; CDR3 protein: CASSPGAGWGETQYF
J gene: TRBJ1-1; V gene: TRBV7-8; clone size: NA; CDR3 length: 14; D gene: NA; CDR3 DNA: TGTGCCAGCAGCTACGACACAGTGAACACTGAAGCTTTCTTT; CDR3 protein: CASSYDTVNTEAFF
J gene: TRBJ2-7; V gene: TRBV6-5; clone size: NA; CDR3 length: 16; D gene: NA; CDR3 DNA: TGTGCCAGCAGTTTGCTTGGTGGCGGGACTGATTACGAGCAGTACTTC; CDR3 protein: CASSLLGGGTDYEQYF
J gene: TRBJ2-3; V gene: TRBV7-9; clone size: few; CDR3 length: 12; D gene: NA; CDR3 DNA: TGTGCCAGCAGCTTAGGGGCAGATACGCAGTATTTT; CDR3 protein: CASSLGADTQYF
J gene: TRBJ2-5; V gene: TRBV5-5; clone size: NA; CDR3 length: 15; D gene: TRBD1; CDR3 DNA: TGTGCCAGCAGCCTTGGACAGGGGGCAGGAGAGACCCAGTACTTC; CDR3 protein: CASSLGQGAGETQYF
J gene: TRBJ1-1; V gene: TRBV7-6; clone size: NA; CDR3 length: 13; D gene: NA; CDR3 DNA: TGTGCCAGCAGCTCGTCAGGGACCACTGAAGCTTTCTTT; CDR3 protein: CASSSSGTTEAFF
J gene: TRBJ1-5; V gene: TRBV28; clone size: NA; CDR3 length: 14; D gene: NA; CDR3 DNA: TGTGCCAGCAGTTTATGGTCTAGCAATCAGCCCCAGCATTTT; CDR3 protein: CASSLWSSNQPQHF
J gene: TRBJ2-2; V gene: TRBV6-1; clone size: NA; CDR3 length: 18; D gene: TRBD1; CDR3 DNA: TGTGCCAGCAGTGATACCCTCGGACAGGGGACTAACACCGGGGAGCTGTTTTTT; CDR3 protein: CASSDTLGQGTNTGELFF
J gene: TRBJ2-7; V gene: TRBV27; clone size: NA; CDR3 length: 12; D gene: TRBD1; CDR3 DNA: TGTGCCAGCAGTGAACAGGGGAACGAGCAGTACTTC; CDR3 protein: CASSEQGNEQYF
J gene: TRBJ2-1; V gene: TRBV5-1; clone size: NA; CDR3 length: 23; D gene: TRBD2; CDR3 DNA: TGCGCCAGCAGCGTAGGACTAGCGGGAGCTGCTTTGACTATTTTAAGCTCCTACAATGAGCAGTTCTTC; CDR3 protein: CASSVGLAGAALTILSSYNEQFF
J gene: TRBJ2-1; V gene: TRBV13; clone size: NA; CDR3 length: 15; D gene: NA; CDR3 DNA: TGTGCCAGCAGCCCGAGGGTAGTCTCCTACAATGAGCAGTTCTTC; CDR3 protein: CASSPRVVSYNEQFF
J gene: TRBJ2-1; V gene: TRBV5-6; clone size: NA; CDR3 length: 13; D gene: NA; CDR3 DNA: TGTGCCAGCAGCGCCACCTCATGGAGTGAGCAGTTCTTC; CDR3 protein: CASSATSWSEQFF
J gene: TRBJ2-5; V gene: TRBV4-3; clone size: NA; CDR3 length: 15; D gene: NA; CDR3 DNA: TGCGCCAGCAGCCAAGGAGGAGGATTTCAAGAGACCCAGTACTTC; CDR3 protein: CASSQGGGFQETQYF
J gene: TRBJ2-1; V gene: TRBV7-6; clone size: NA; CDR3 length: 17; D gene: TRBD2; CDR3 DNA: TGTGCCAGCAGCCAGGGTCCGCGGGGGGGAACCTACAATGAGCAGTTCTTC; CDR3 protein: CASSQGPRGGTYNEQFF
J gene: TRBJ1-2; V gene: TRBV7-8; clone size: NA; CDR3 length: 14; D gene: NA; CDR3 DNA: TGTGCCAGCAGCTTAAGTACCGGCCCGATAGGCTACACCTTC; CDR3 protein: CASSLSTGPIGYTF
J gene: TRBJ2-7; V gene: TRBV28; clone size: NA; CDR3 length: 13; D gene: NA; CDR3 DNA: TGTGCCAGCGGGCTACAGGGTAATTACGAGCAGTACTTC; CDR3 protein: CASGLQGNYEQYF